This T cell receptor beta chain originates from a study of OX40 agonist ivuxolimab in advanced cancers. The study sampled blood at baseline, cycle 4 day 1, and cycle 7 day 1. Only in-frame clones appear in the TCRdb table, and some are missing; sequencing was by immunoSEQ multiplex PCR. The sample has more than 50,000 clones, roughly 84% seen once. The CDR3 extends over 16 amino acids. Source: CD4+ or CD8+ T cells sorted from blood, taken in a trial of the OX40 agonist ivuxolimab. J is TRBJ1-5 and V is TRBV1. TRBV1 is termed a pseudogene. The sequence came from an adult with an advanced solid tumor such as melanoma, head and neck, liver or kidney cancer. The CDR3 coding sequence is TGCACCAGCAGCCAAGAGAGATTGGAGGACCCCTCGGCCCAGCATTTT. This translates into CTSSQERLEDPSAQHF.